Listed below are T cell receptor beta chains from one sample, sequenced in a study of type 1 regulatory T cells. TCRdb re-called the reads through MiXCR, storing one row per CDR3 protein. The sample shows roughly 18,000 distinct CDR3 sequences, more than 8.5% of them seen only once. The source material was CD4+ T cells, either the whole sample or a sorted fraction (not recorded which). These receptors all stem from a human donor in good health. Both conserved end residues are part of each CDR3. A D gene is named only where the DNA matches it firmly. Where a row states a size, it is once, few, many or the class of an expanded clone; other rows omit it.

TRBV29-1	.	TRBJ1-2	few	CSVVPDRPNYGYTF	TGCAGCGTTGTGCCCGACAGACCTAACTATGGCTACACCTTC
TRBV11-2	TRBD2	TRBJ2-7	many	CASSLQLAGTYEQYF	TGTGCCAGCAGCCTCCAACTAGCGGGAACCTACGAGCAGTACTTC
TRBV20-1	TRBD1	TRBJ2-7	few	CSAATTGASEQYF	TGCAGTGCTGCCACCACAGGGGCGAGTGAGCAGTACTTC
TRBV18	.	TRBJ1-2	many	CASSPPGHRGLLYGYTF	TGTGCCAGCTCACCGCCGGGACACCGGGGTCTCCTATATGGCTACACCTTC
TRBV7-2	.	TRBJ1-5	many	CASSADGFRNQPQHF	TGTGCCAGCAGCGCCGACGGTTTTAGGAATCAGCCCCAGCATTTT
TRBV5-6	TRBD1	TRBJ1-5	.	CASSFRDRDNQPRHF	TGTGCCAGCAGCTTCCGGGACAGGGATAATCAGCCCCGGCATTTT
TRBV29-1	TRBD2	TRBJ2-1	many	CSVEVPRTSGAFFKQFF	TGCAGCGTTGAAGTTCCTCGGACCAGCGGGGCCTTCTTTAAGCAGTTCTTC
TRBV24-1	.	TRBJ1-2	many	CATSDRRRGYTF	TGTGCCACCAGTGATCGACGTCGGGGCTACACCTTC
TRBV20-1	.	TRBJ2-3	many	CSARGDTDTQYF	TGCAGTGCTAGGGGGGACACAGATACGCAGTATTTT
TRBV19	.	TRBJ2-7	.	CASSIGYEQYF	TGTGCCAGTAGTATAGGTTACGAGCAGTACTTC